These 27 T cell receptor beta chains originate from one sample sequenced in a study of early T cells in non-severe SARS-CoV-2 infection. One entry per CDR3 protein, called by TCRdb with MiXCR from the 5' RACE reads. The repertoire holds approximately 50,000 distinct CDR3 sequences, with 7.7% as singletons. Source material: whole blood. These receptors were collected from an adult who was a healthcare worker with PCR-confirmed SARS-CoV-2 infection or an uninfected control (not recorded which).

The rearrangement links TRBV9 to TRBJ2-3, with no clear D. V gave up 3 bases and J gave up 0 bases, with 17 bases separating them. The CDR3 has 17 residues. CDR1 and CDR2 (germline): SGDLS, YYNGEE. CDR3 nucleotide sequence: TGTGCCAGCAGCGAATTAGAGTTACCGACTAGCACAGATACGCAGTATTTT. Its translation is CASSELELPTSTDTQYF. Based on the CDR3 plus reference TRBV9 and TRBJ2-3, the full variable domain is DSGVTQTPKHLITATGQRVTLRCSPRSGDLSVYWYQQSLDQGLQFLIQYYNGEERAKGNILERFSAQQFPDLHSELNLSSLELGDSALYFCASSELELPTSTDTQYFGPGTRLTVL.

The sample holds a few counts of this clonotype. This chain links TRBV7-8 with TRBJ2-7, with D possibly being TRBD2 (5 bases). There are 18 residues in the CDR3. Germline values: CDR1 SGHVS, CDR2 FQNEAQ. Between the trimmed V and J ends, which lost 1 base and 3 bases, there was a span of 22 bases. CDR3 protein: CASSLVALRQLGSYEQYF. CDR3 bases: TGTGCCAGCAGCTTAGTAGCCCTACGGCAGTTGGGGAGCTACGAGCAGTACTTC.

Ten or more counts support this clonotype. The V and J genes are TRBV19 and TRBJ2-1; TRBD1 agrees at 7 bases. Per the germline V gene, CDR1 is LNHDA and CDR2 is SQIVND (reference sequence). This CDR3 is 14 amino acids long. J gave up 6 bases and V 5 bases, and 7 bases lay outside the gene matches. CDR3 amino acids: CASSSGQAFNEQFF. CDR3 in DNA: TGTGCCAGTAGTTCAGGACAGGCTTTCAATGAGCAGTTCTTC.

This clonotype was seen at least ten times. The genes are TRBV20-1 and TRBJ1-1; D remains ambiguous. Germline CDR1 and CDR2: DFQATT and SNEGSKA (reference sequence). The V and J ends lost 8 bases and 2 bases respectively, with 6 bases between them. This CDR3 spans 10 amino acids. The CDR3 DNA follows: TGCAGTCCCGCTAACACTGAAGCTTTCTTT. This translates into CSPANTEAFF.

This clonotype came up many times. The rearrangement joins TRBV2 to TRBJ2-7; TRBD1 matches 9 bases. Losses at the gene ends were 11 bases for V and 7 bases for J; bases not matched to a gene: 21. There are 16 residues in the CDR3. Germline lookup yields CDR1 SNHLY and CDR2 FYNNEI. The CDR3 coding sequence is TGTGCCCCCAACCGGGACAGGGAGAAGATCGAAGGGGAGCAGTACTTC. Encoded protein: CAPNRDREKIEGEQYF.

This clonotype has only a few counts. The chain is built from TRBV5-6 and TRBJ2-2; 9 bases line up with TRBD1. The germline CDR1 and CDR2 sequences are SGHDT and YYEEEE. The J segment lost 1 base and the V segment lost 4 bases, leaving 14 bases of the junction unmatched. This CDR3 spans 19 amino acids. The CDR3 sequence: CASSPGTGRGGMNTGELFF. As DNA, the CDR3 is TGTGCCAGCAGCCCCGGGACAGGGAGAGGCGGGATGAACACCGGGGAGCTGTTTTTT. The full variable domain, rest sourced from reference TRBV5-6 and TRBJ2-2, is DAGVTQSPTHLIKTRGQQVTLRCSPKSGHDTVSWYQQALGQGPQFIFQYYEEEERQRGNFPDRFSGHQFPNYSSELNVNALLLGDSALYLCASSPGTGRGGMNTGELFFGEGSRLTVL.

For this clonotype: This clone may be a read error of a much larger clone one base away. The chain employs TRBV29-1 and TRBJ1-6; TRBD1 matches 9 bases. This CDR3 is built from 13 residues. Germline loops: CDR1 SQVTM, CDR2 ANQGSEA. The CDR3 protein is CCVGQGNNSPLHF. As DNA, the CDR3 is TGCTGCGTCGGACAGGGGAATAATTCACCCCTCCACTTT.

The rearrangement joins TRBV28 to TRBJ2-4, with D perhaps given as TRBD1 or TRBD2 (5 bases each). CDR1 and CDR2 from the germline V gene are MDHEN and SYDVKM. The CDR3 is made up of 13 amino acids. V shed 10 bases and J shed 4 bases, with 14 bases lying between them. The DNA for the CDR3 is TGTGCCACCGGGGACGCATTTAAAAACATTCAGTACTTC. It translates to CATGDAFKNIQYF.

V is TRBV28 and J is TRBJ2-7; TRBD1 agrees at 11 bases. With 2 bases clipped from V and 5 bases from J, the junction kept 11 bases outside the gene matches. The CDR3 has 17 amino acids. Germline CDR1 reads MDHEN; CDR2 reads SYDVKM. The CDR3 coding sequence is TGTGCCAGCAGTTTAGTTCCAAATCGGGACAGGGGGGACGAGCAGTACTTC. Translating it yields CASSLVPNRDRGDEQYF.

This chain links TRBV9 with TRBJ1-1; D not resolved. The CDR3 totals 14 residues. CDR1 SGDLS and CDR2 YYNGEE come from the germline V gene. Trimming removed 4 bases from V and 0 bases from J, with 10 bases in between. The CDR3 sequence: CASSQAPLNTEAFF. As DNA, the CDR3 is TGTGCCAGCAGCCAAGCCCCCTTGAACACTGAAGCTTTCTTT.

The sample holds many counts of this clonotype. The rearrangement joins TRBV9 to TRBJ2-1, with D possibly being TRBD2 (7 bases). The CDR3 has 15 residues. Germline lookup yields CDR1 SGDLS and CDR2 YYNGEE. V lost 4 bases to trimming and J lost 7 bases, with 18 bases between them. The CDR3 loop is CASSPWEGGPNEQFF. As DNA, the CDR3 is TGTGCCAGCAGCCCATGGGAGGGGGGGCCGAATGAGCAGTTCTTC.

This clonotype was seen more than once but under ten times. J is TRBJ2-1 and V is TRBV11-2; 10 bases match TRBD2. The length of the CDR3 is 16 residues. V lost 1 base and J lost 7; bases outside the gene matches: 7. CDR1 SGHAT and CDR2 FQNNGV come from the germline V gene. CDR3 loop: CASSLVSGGAGNEQFF. CDR3 nucleotides: TGTGCCAGCAGCTTAGTGAGCGGGGGGGCCGGGAATGAGCAGTTCTTC.

The table lists this clonotype with many counts. This sequence joins TRBV20-1 and TRBJ2-5, with 10 nucleotides matching TRBD2. Germline CDR1 DFQATT, CDR2 SNEGSKA (reference sequence). CDR3 size: 16 residues. Trimming at V came to 3 bases and at J to 2 bases, leaving 9 bases not matched to a gene. The CDR3 coding sequence is TGCAGTGCTAGCGGCGTACTAGCGGGGTTACAAGAGACCCAGTACTTC. This translates into CSASGVLAGLQETQYF.

The rearrangement links TRBV6-6 to TRBJ2-1; 9 bases are shared with TRBD2. The CDR3 spans 16 residues. With V trimmed by 2 bases and J by 6 bases, 8 bases remained unmatched. CDR1 MNHNY and CDR2 SVGAGI come from the germline V gene (reference sequence). The DNA of the CDR3 is TGTGCCAGCAGTTACGCGCAGCGGGGGGAGTCCAATGAGCAGTTCTTC. It codes for CASSYAQRGESNEQFF.

This clonotype was counted many times. This chain links TRBV27 with TRBJ1-2, with D possibly being TRBD1 (6 bases). This CDR3 is built from 15 residues. V shed 5 bases and J shed 4 bases, with 17 bases lying between them. Germline loops: CDR1 MNHEY, CDR2 SMNVEV (reference sequence). Written as DNA, the CDR3 is TGTGCCAGCAGTCCCGGCGGACAGATTTCCTATGGCTACACCTTC. It encodes CASSPGGQISYGYTF.

This clonotype was counted ten times or more. This sequence joins TRBV21-1 and TRBJ2-3; TRBD2, the table's D call, was not compared with the DNA. TRBV21-1 is classified as a pseudogene. This CDR3 region has 17 residues. For the CDR3, the DNA is TGTGCCAGCAGCAAAGCCGGAGGGACGCCTAGCACAGATACGCAGTATTTT. It specifies CASSKAGGTPSTDTQYF.

This clonotype was detected a few times. The chain links TRBV29-1 to TRBJ2-3; 8 bases match TRBD2. V lost 4 bases and J lost 9; bases outside the gene matches: 3. Germline assignment: CDR1 SQVTM and CDR2 ANQGSEA. The CDR3 contains 11 residues. CDR3 sequence reads: CSVVAGGTQYF. The CDR3 coding sequence is TGCAGCGTTGTGGCGGGGGGCACGCAGTATTTT.

This clonotype was observed many times. The chain recombines TRBV19 with TRBJ1-4, with no clear D. The germline CDR1 and CDR2 sequences are LNHDA and SQIVND (reference sequence). There are 18 residues in the CDR3. The ends were cut back, 5 bases at V and 0 bases at J, with 19 bases in the middle. The CDR3 loop reads CASSSRTLRHATNEKLFF. Written as DNA, the CDR3 is TGTGCCAGTAGTTCAAGGACCCTCCGTCATGCAACTAATGAAAAACTGTTTTTT.

This clonotype has ten or more counts. The chain has TRBV25-1 and TRBJ2-7, with D possibly being TRBD1 (5 bases). CDR3 length: 11 residues. V lost 4 bases and J lost 4, with 5 bases in between. Per germline, CDR1 MGHDK and CDR2 SYGVNS. The CDR3 region has the DNA TGTGCCAGCAGTGGGACATACGAGCAGTACTTC. This encodes CASSGTYEQYF.

The table lists this clonotype with many counts. This chain uses TRBV12-3 or TRBV12-4 with TRBJ1-1, with 7 bases that match TRBD1. This CDR3 contains 14 residues. V shed 5 bases and J 8 bases; nucleotides not matched to a gene: 11. The CDR3 DNA sequence: TGTGCCAGCAGTCCCCGTGGGGACAGCTCCGAAGCTTTCTTT. Translating gives CASSPRGDSSEAFF.

This clonotype was observed at least ten times. The chain joins TRBV19 to TRBJ1-5; D unresolved. The ends were cut back, 3 bases at V and 0 bases at J, with 6 bases in the middle. This CDR3 spans 14 amino acids. In germline, CDR1 is LNHDA, CDR2 SQIVND (reference sequence). CDR3 DNA: TGTGCCAGTAGTATCGGGTATAGCAATCAGCCCCAGCATTTT. It translates to CASSIGYSNQPQHF.

This clonotype has more than one count but fewer than ten. This chain connects TRBV5-1 to TRBJ2-1; D is unresolved. The V end was cut by 5 bases, the J end by 4 bases, with 10 bases between. CDR1 and CDR2 (germline): SGHRS, YFSETQ. The CDR3 has 13 amino acids. The DNA for the CDR3 is TGCGCCAGCAGTTTCCGGGCTTACAATGAGCAGTTCTTC. Protein sequence: CASSFRAYNEQFF. Full variable domain (remainder filled in from reference TRBV5-1 and TRBJ2-1): KAGVTQTPRYLIKTRGQQVTLSCSPISGHRSVSWYQQTPGQGLQFLFEYFSETQRNKGNFPGRFSGRQFSNSRSEMNVSTLELGDSALYLCASSFRAYNEQFFGPGTRLTVL.

This clonotype was seen at least ten times. The chain has TRBV18 and TRBJ1-5; TRBD1 might be the D (5 bases). Germline-derived CDR1 and CDR2 are KGHSH and LQKENI. The CDR3 has 15 amino acids. Trimming removed 0 bases from V and 7 bases from J, with 13 bases in between. The CDR3 loop reads CASSPPLGEVQPQHF. CDR3 sequence (DNA): TGTGCCAGCTCACCACCTTTGGGGGAGGTCCAGCCCCAGCATTTT.

This sequence joins TRBV29-1 and TRBJ2-7; D gene uncertain. This CDR3 contains 12 residues. Germline V lookup: CDR1 SQVTM, CDR2 ANQGSEA. This CDR3 is CPTDRNSYEQYF. Here the CDR3 DNA reads TGCCCGACCGATAGGAACTCCTACGAGCAGTACTTC.

The chain uses TRBV20-1 and TRBJ2-6, with TRBD1 matching over 7 bases. Looked up from germline, CDR1 is DFQATT and CDR2 is SNEGSKA (reference sequence). This CDR3 spans 20 amino acids. After removal of 2 bases from V and 1 base from J, the junction contained 17 bases not matched to a gene. CDR3 sequence reads: CSARNPTPGQLLSGANVLTF. The DNA of the CDR3 is TGCAGTGCTAGAAATCCAACCCCGGGACAGCTACTATCTGGGGCCAACGTCCTGACTTTC.

This clonotype has at least ten counts. The CDR3 nucleotides are TGCAGTGCTTCCGGTCCCCGACAGGCATCCGCCAAAAACATTCAGTACTTC. It translates to CSASGPRQASAKNIQYF. The chain employs TRBV20-1 and TRBJ2-4; D may be TRBD1 (6 bases). Trimming shortened V by 5 bases and J by 1 base, and 21 bases separated the two germline ends. Per the germline V gene, CDR1 is DFQATT and CDR2 is SNEGSKA (reference sequence). This CDR3 contains 17 residues.

The chain combines TRBV19 with TRBJ1-1, with no clear D. CDR1 and CDR2 from the germline V gene are LNHDA and SQIVND (reference sequence). The CDR3 sequence is 13 residues long. The V and J ends lost 5 bases and 0 bases respectively, with 7 bases between them. The CDR3 region has the DNA TGTGCCAGTAGTTTACCCCTGAACACTGAAGCTTTCTTT. It translates to CASSLPLNTEAFF.